This paragraph reports one TCR beta chain. Not a single patient had been given any form of treatment at any point before undergoing thyroid surgery. Trimming pared 3 bases from V and 8 bases from J, leaving 17 bases between. Germline V gene lookup returns CDR1 SGDLS and CDR2 YYNGEE. The CDR3 is 15 residues long. The sample comes from a study of metastatic and nonmetastatic thyroid tumors. On the study more broadly: It was across blood and tumor or nodule tissue from malignant and benign thyroid patients that repertoires were compared.

Using MiXCR, TCRdb reanalyzed the PCR reads. Of roughly 30,000 clones listed, around 25% are singletons. The V call is TRBV9, the J call TRBJ1-4, with D possibly being TRBD1 (6 bases). This sequence was found in a female donor with papillary thyroid cancer or a benign thyroid nodule (not recorded which). Some clones in this sample may be carry-over from other donors' samples. Sample: blood. The CDR3 here is CASSGDTGITEKLFF. CDR3 coding DNA: TGTGCCAGCAGCGGGGACACAGGGATTACCGAAAAACTGTTTTTT.